This T cell receptor beta chain was identified in a study of control samples from healthy donors and cancer patients. CDR3 length: 15 residues. V dropped 3 bases and J dropped 8; count of bases not matched to a gene: 12. Germline lookup yields CDR1 LGHDT and CDR2 YNNKEL (reference sequence). The data were produced by immunoSEQ multiplex PCR, yet TCRdb's version contains in-frame clones alone and is incomplete. This table holds around 30,000 clones, approximately 93% found once. The source material was PBMCs. This sequence was found in a man between 40 and 49 years old with colorectal cancer. The rearrangement joins TRBV3-1 (or the pseudogene TRBV3-2) to TRBJ1-1, with 7 bases that match TRBD1. CDR3 in DNA: TGTGCCAGCAGCCACCAGGGGGTACTAACGACGGAAGCTTTCTTT. Its protein is CASSHQGVLTTEAFF.